This T cell receptor (beta chain) was sequenced in a study of T cell changes during pregnancy in multiple sclerosis. Trimming took off 3 bases at V and 5 bases at J, with 13 bases between the two ends. Germline CDR1 LNHDA, CDR2 SQIVND (reference sequence). This CDR3 contains 14 residues. In its sample, this clone was seen a few times. Here immunoSEQ multiplex PCR was the method, and the copy in TCRdb shows in-frame clones only, minus some. Of around 61,000 clones listed, around 91% are singletons. The gene calls are TRBV19 and TRBJ1-1; D unclear. The sample here was peripheral blood, taken in the third trimester of pregnancy. The receptor's source is a female donor in good health, enrolled as a control in a pregnancy study. The CDR3 protein is CASSIRRTFTEAFF. CDR3 bases: TGTGCCAGTAGTATCAGGAGGACCTTTACTGAAGCTTTCTTT.